These 12 T cell receptor beta chains came from one sample sequenced in a study of blood T cell repertoires in COVID-19. The table came from immunoSEQ multiplex PCR; TCRdb's copy has only in-frame clones and leaves some out. The data contain about 75,000 clones, 70% to 90% of them singletons. Sequenced material: peripheral blood. Receptors originate from a human donor in a cohort sampled during active COVID-19.

V gene TRBV7-2 combines with J gene TRBJ2-5; 8 bases match TRBD1. The CDR3 runs 16 residues. In germline, CDR1 is SGHTA, CDR2 FQGNSA. V gave up 2 bases and J gave up 1 base; unmatched junction bases: 6. The CDR3 region has the DNA TGTGCCAGCAGCTTAAGAATCACAGGGGGCCAAGAGACCCAGTACTTC. This translates into CASSLRITGGQETQYF.

CDR3 sequence: CASSIRQQTQGPNQPQHF. CDR3 nucleotides: TGTGCCAGTAGTATCCGGCAACAAACCCAGGGTCCGAATCAGCCCCAGCATTTT. This chain uses TRBV19 with TRBJ1-5, with D possibly TRBD1 on 5 matching bases. Per the germline V gene, CDR1 is LNHDA and CDR2 is SQIVND (reference sequence). This CDR3 contains 18 residues. Trimming cost V 3 bases and J 4 bases, with 22 bases left between them.

A few counts support this clone. This rearrangement joins TRBV7-3 to TRBJ2-5, with D tentatively TRBD2 (5 bases). The CDR3 has 13 amino acids. Germline values: CDR1 SGHTA, CDR2 FQGTGA. With 6 bases removed from V and 2 bases from J, the gap between germline ends came to 10 bases. CDR3 nucleotides: TGTGCCAGCAGTTTTAGCGTTCAAGAGACCCAGTACTTC. This encodes CASSFSVQETQYF. Filled out from reference TRBV7-3 and TRBJ2-5, the complete variable domain reads GAGVSQTPSNKVTEKGKYVELRCDPISGHTALYWYRQSLGQGPEFLIYFQGTGAADDSGLPNDRFFAVRPEGSVSTLKIQRTERGDSAVYLCASSFSVQETQYFGPGTRLLVL.

This chain joins TRBV27 and TRBJ1-5; 7 positions agree with TRBD1. Germline CDR1 reads MNHEY; CDR2 reads SMNVEV (reference sequence). V shed 5 bases, J shed 9 bases, and the junction held 13 bases outside the gene matches. The CDR3 is 15 amino acids. The CDR3 DNA reads as TGTGCCAGCAGTCCCGGGACAGAAGTGGGGCCGCCCCAGCATTTT. It encodes CASSPGTEVGPPQHF.

The chain couples TRBV15 to TRBJ1-5, with a possible D match to TRBD1 (6 bases). This CDR3 is built from 14 residues. V lost 7 bases and J 4 bases, leaving 14 bases between the germline ends. Germline loops: CDR1 LNHNV, CDR2 YYDKDF (reference sequence). Here the CDR3 DNA reads TGTGCCACCAATGGCAGGGGTGGTAATCAGCCCCAGCATTTT. Its protein is CATNGRGGNQPQHF.

This rearrangement joins TRBV7-3 to TRBJ2-2; TRBD2 matches at 7 bases. The J segment lost 0 bases and the V segment lost 1 base, leaving 2 bases of the junction unmatched. The CDR3 runs 16 residues. Germline CDR1 and CDR2: SGHTA and FQGTGA. Here the CDR3 reads CASSLNAGANTGELFF. The CDR3 coding sequence is TGTGCCAGCAGCTTAAACGCGGGAGCGAACACCGGGGAGCTGTTTTTT.

The V and J genes are TRBV7-3 and TRBJ2-1; TRBD2 matches at 8 bases. Per the germline V gene, CDR1 is SGHTA and CDR2 is FQGTGA. This CDR3 is 15 amino acids long. Trimming at V came to 5 bases and at J to 5 bases, leaving 8 bases not matched to a gene. The CDR3 region has the DNA TGTGCCAGCAGCCCGAGCGGGAGATCTGACAATGAGCAGTTCTTC. This gives the protein CASSPSGRSDNEQFF.

The V gene is TRBV28, the J gene TRBJ2-7; D is unclear. Per the germline V gene, CDR1 is MDHEN and CDR2 is SYDVKM. CDR3 length: 12 residues. V lost 4 bases, J lost 0 bases, and 4 bases lay in between. CDR3 nucleotide sequence: TGTGCCAGCAGTTCTCTCTCCTACGAGCAGTACTTC. Translated, it gives CASSSLSYEQYF.

V and J are TRBV24-1 and TRBJ2-1, with TRBD1 matching 11 bases. The CDR3 contains 16 residues. The V gene end was trimmed by 3 bases and the J gene end by 4 bases; junction bases not matched to a gene: 4. Germline V lookup: CDR1 KGHDR, CDR2 SFDVKD. The CDR3 is CATSDPGQGVYNEQFF. In nucleotides, the CDR3 is TGTGCCACCAGTGATCCGGGACAGGGGGTTTACAATGAGCAGTTCTTC.

The V gene is TRBV7-3, the J gene TRBJ2-1; TRBD1 matches 7 bases. This CDR3 region has 13 residues. V gave up 2 bases and J gave up 9 bases; unmatched junction bases: 4. Germline-derived CDR1 and CDR2 are SGHTA and FQGTGA. The CDR3: CASSLDRAAEQFF. CDR3 coding DNA: TGTGCCAGCAGCTTAGACAGGGCGGCTGAGCAGTTCTTC. Supplemented by reference TRBV7-3 and TRBJ2-1, the full variable domain reads GAGVSQTPSNKVTEKGKYVELRCDPISGHTALYWYRQSLGQGPEFLIYFQGTGAADDSGLPNDRFFAVRPEGSVSTLKIQRTERGDSAVYLCASSLDRAAEQFFGPGTRLTVL.

CDR3 protein: CASRSTGNTEAFF. The CDR3 DNA reads TGTGCCAGCAGATCGACAGGAAACACTGAAGCTTTCTTT. V is TRBV6-5 and J is TRBJ1-1, with D maybe TRBD1 (6 bases). Trimming left V 6 bases short and J 2 bases short, with 10 bases between. The CDR3 is 13 amino acids. In germline, CDR1 is MNHEY, CDR2 SVGAGI.

The genes are TRBV19 and TRBJ2-3; 9 bases match TRBD2. CDR1 is LNHDA, CDR2 SQIVND, per germline (reference sequence). The junction had 9 bases not matched to a gene; V was cut back by 0 bases and J by 2 bases. This CDR3 is built from 18 residues. The CDR3 reads CASSIEGLAGHYTDTQYF. The CDR3 nucleotides are TGTGCCAGTAGTATAGAGGGTCTAGCGGGGCATTACACAGATACGCAGTATTTT.